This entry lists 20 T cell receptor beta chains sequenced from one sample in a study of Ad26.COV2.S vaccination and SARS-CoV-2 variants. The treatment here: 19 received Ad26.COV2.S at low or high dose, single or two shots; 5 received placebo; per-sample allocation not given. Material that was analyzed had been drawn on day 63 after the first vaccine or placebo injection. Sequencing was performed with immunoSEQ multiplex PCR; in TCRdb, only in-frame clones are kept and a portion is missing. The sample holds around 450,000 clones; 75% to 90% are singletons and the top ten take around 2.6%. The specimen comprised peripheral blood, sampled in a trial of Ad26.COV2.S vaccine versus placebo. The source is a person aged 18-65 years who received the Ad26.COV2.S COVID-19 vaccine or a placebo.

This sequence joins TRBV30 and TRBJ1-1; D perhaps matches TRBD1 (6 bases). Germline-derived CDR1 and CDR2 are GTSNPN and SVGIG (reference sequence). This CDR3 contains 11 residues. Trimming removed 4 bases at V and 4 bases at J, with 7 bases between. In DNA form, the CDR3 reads TGTGCCTGGACAGGGGCCACTGAAGCTTTCTTT. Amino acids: CAWTGATEAFF.

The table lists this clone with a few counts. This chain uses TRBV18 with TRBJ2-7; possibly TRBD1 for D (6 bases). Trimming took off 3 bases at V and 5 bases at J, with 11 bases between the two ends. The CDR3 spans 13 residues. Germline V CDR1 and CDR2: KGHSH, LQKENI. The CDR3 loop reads CASSPEYRDEQYV. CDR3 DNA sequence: TGTGCCAGCTCACCCGAATACAGGGACGAGCAGTACGTC.

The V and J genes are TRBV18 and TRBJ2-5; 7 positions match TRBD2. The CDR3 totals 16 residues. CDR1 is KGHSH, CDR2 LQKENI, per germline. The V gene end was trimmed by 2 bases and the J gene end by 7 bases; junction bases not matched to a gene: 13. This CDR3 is CASSPANLLWGGTQYF. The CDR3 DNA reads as TGTGCCAGCTCACCAGCCAACCTCCTGTGGGGGGGGACCCAGTACTTC.

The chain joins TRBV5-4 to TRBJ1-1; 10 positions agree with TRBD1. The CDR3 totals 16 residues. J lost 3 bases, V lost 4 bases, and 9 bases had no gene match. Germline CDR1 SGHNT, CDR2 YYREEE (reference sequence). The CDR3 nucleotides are TGTGCCAGCAGCCAAAGCACGGGACAGGGGTACACTGAAGCTTTCTTT. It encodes CASSQSTGQGYTEAFF.

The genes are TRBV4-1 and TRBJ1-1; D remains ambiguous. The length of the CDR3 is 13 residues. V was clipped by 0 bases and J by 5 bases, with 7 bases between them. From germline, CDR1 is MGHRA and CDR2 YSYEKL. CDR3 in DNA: TGCGCCAGCAGCCAAGATTGGGAGACTGAAGCTTTCTTT. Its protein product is CASSQDWETEAFF.

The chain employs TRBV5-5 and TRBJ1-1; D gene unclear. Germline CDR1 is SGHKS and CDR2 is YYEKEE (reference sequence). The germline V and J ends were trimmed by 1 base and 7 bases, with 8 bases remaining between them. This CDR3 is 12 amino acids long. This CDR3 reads CASSLWKLEAFF. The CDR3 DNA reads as TGTGCCAGCAGCTTGTGGAAGCTTGAAGCTTTCTTT.

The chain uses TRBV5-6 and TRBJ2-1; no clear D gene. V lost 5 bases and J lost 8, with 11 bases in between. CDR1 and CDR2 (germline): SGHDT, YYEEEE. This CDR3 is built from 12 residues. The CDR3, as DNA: TGTGCCAGCAGTAGTGACCAACATGAGCAGTTCTTC. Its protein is CASSSDQHEQFF.

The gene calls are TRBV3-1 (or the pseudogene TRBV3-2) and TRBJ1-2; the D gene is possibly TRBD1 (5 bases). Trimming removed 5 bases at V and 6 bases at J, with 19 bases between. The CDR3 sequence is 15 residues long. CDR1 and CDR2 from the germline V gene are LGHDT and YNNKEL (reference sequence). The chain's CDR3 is CASSYSLGAGDGYTF. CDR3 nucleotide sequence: TGTGCCAGCAGCTACTCTCTCGGGGCGGGAGATGGCTACACCTTC.

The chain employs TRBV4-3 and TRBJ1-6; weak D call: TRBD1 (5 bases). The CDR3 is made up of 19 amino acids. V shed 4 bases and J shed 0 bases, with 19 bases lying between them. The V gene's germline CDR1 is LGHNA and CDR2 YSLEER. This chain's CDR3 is CASSLDYGGSFSYNSPLHF. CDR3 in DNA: TGCGCCAGCAGCCTCGATTATGGGGGGAGTTTCTCCTATAATTCACCCCTCCACTTT.

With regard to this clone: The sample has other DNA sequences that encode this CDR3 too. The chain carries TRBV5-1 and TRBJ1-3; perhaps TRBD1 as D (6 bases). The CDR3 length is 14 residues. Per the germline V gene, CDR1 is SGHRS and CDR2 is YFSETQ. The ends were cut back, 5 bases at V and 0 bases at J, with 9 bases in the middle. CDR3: CASSPQGSGNTIYF. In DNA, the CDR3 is TGCGCCAGCAGTCCACAGGGCTCTGGAAACACCATATATTTT.

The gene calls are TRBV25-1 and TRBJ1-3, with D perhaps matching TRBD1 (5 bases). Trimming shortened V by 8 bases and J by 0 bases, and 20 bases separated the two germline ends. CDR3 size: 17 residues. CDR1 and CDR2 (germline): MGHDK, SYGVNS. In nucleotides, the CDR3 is TGTGCCAGCTCCGCCCGAGAGGGGCGCGGCTCTGGAAACACCATATATTTT. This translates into CASSAREGRGSGNTIYF.

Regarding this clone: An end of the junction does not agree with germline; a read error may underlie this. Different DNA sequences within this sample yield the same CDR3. The CDR3 DNA sequence: TGCGCCAGCAGTCAAGGGAGAGGGGCAGGGGAGACCCAGTACTTC. This gives the protein CASSQGRGAGETQYF. The chain recombines TRBV4-3 with TRBJ2-5; the D call may be TRBD1 or TRBD2 (5 bases each). The CDR3 spans 15 residues. CDR1 LGHNA and CDR2 YSLEER come from the germline V gene.

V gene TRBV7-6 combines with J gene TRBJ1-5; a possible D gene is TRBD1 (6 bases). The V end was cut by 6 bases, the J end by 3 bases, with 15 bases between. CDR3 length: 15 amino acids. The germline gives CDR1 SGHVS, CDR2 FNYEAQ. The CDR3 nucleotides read TGTGCCAGCAGTCCCGTGGGGGGCGTCAATCAGCCCCAGCATTTT. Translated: CASSPVGGVNQPQHF. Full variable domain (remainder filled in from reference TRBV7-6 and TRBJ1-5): GAGVSQSPRYKVTKRGQDVALRCDPISGHVSLYWYRQALGQGPEFLTYFNYEAQQDKSGLPNDRFSAERPEGSISTLTIQRTEQRDSAMYRCASSPVGGVNQPQHFGDGTRLSIL.

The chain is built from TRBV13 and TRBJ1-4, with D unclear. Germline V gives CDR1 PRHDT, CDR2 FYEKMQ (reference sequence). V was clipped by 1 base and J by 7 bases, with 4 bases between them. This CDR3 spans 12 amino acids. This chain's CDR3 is CASSLDGEKLFF. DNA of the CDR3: TGTGCCAGCAGCTTAGACGGTGAAAAACTGTTTTTT. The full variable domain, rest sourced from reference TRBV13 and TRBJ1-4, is AAGVIQSPRHLIKEKRETATLKCYPIPRHDTVYWYQQGPGQDPQFLISFYEKMQSDKGSIPDRFSAQQFSDYHSELNMSSLELGDSALYFCASSLDGEKLFFGSGTQLSVL.

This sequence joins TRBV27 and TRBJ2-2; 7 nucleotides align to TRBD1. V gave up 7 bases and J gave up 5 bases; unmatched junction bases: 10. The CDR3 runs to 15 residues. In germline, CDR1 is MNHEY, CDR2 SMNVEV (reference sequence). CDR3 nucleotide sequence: TGTGCCAGCACCCGGAAGGGGGCGGGTACCGGGGAGCTGTTTTTT. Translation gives CASTRKGAGTGELFF.

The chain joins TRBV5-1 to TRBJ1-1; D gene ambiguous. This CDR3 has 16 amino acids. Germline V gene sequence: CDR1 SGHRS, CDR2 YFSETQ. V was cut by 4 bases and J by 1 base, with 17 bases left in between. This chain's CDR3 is CASSDARTAKNTEAFF. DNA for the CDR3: TGCGCCAGCAGCGATGCTAGGACCGCAAAGAACACTGAAGCTTTCTTT.

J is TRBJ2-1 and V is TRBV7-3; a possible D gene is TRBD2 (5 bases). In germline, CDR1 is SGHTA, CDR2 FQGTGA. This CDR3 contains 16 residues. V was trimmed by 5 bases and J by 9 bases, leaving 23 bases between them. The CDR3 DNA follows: TGTGCCAGCAGCCAAATGAGGGCCGAGGTTTCGGGTGAGCAGTTCTTC. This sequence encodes CASSQMRAEVSGEQFF.

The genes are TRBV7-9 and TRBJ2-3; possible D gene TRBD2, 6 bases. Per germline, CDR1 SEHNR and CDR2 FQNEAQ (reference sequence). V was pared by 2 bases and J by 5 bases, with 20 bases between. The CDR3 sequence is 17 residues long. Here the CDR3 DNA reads TGTGCCAGCAGCTTACGGTTCGTGGGAGGCCAGAGAGATACGCAGTATTTT. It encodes CASSLRFVGGQRDTQYF.

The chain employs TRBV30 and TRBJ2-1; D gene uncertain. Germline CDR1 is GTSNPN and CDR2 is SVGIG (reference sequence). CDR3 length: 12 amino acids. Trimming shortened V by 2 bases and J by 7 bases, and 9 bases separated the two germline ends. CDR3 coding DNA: TGTGCCTGGAGTCAGAGAAGGAATGAGCAGTTCTTC. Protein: CAWSQRRNEQFF.

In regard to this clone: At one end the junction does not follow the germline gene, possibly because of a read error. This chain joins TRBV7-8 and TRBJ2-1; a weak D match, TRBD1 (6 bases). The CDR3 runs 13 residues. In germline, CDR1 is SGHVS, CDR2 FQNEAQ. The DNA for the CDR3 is TGTGCCAGCACCAGGGGCTCCAACAATGAGCAGTTCTTC. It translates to CASTRGSNNEQFF.